A selection of T cell receptor beta chains follows, all from one sample in a study of CD8 T cells in Susac syndrome. TCRdb re-called the immunoSEQ multiplex PCR reads with MiXCR, one entry per CDR3 protein. Here the sample spans 400,000 or so distinct CDR3 sequences, approximately 89% being singletons. Sequencing was done on a sample of CD8+ T cells from PBMCs. Receptor source: a human donor with multiple sclerosis. CDR3s include the opening cysteine and the closing phenylalanine or tryptophan. D genes are given only for firm matches. Clone size, where shown, is once, few, many, or a class for clones that have expanded.

CDR3aa	CDR3nt	d_gene	abundance	v_gene	j_gene
CASSDSKAGPHEQFF	TGTGCCAGCAGTGACTCGAAGGCAGGGCCACATGAGCAGTTCTTC	.	few	TRBV6-4	TRBJ2-1
CASGPRGGGTGELFF	TGTGCCAGTGGACCACGTGGGGGTGGAACCGGGGAGCTGTTTTTT	.	.	TRBV6-5	TRBJ2-2
CARSLSSGGGGEQFF	TGTGCCAGAAGCTTAAGTAGCGGAGGTGGGGGTGAGCAGTTCTTC	.	.	TRBV7-3	TRBJ2-1
CASSLVWAEANVLTF	TGCGCCAGCAGCTTGGTCTGGGCTGAGGCCAACGTCCTGACTTTC	.	.	TRBV5-1	TRBJ2-6
CASSQGDPYEQYF	TGCGCCAGCAGCCAAGGTGACCCCTACGAGCAGTACTTC	.	few	TRBV4-1	TRBJ2-7
CASSESGFDNSPLHF	TGTGCCAGCAGTGAGAGTGGGTTCGATAATTCACCCCTCCACTTT	.	.	TRBV6-1	TRBJ1-6
CASSQDNRISSYEQYF	TGTGCCAGCAGCCAAGACAACAGGATAAGCTCCTACGAGCAGTACTTC	.	.	TRBV14	TRBJ2-7
CATSQSWTGEIYEQYF	TGTGCCACCAGTCAGAGTTGGACAGGGGAAATCTACGAGCAGTACTTC	TRBD1	.	TRBV15	TRBJ2-7
CASSEASGDNEQFF	TGTGCCAGCAGTGAAGCTAGCGGCGACAATGAGCAGTTCTTC	.	.	TRBV2	TRBJ2-1
CASSFVRQGYYEQYF	TGTGCCAGCAGTTTTGTGAGACAGGGGTACTACGAGCAGTACTTC	TRBD1	.	TRBV27	TRBJ2-7
CASSIILGAEAFF	TGTGCCAGTAGTATTATCTTGGGCGCTGAAGCTTTCTTT	.	.	TRBV19	TRBJ1-1
CASSLISPTIAYEQYF	TGTGCCAGCAGTTTAATATCTCCGACGATCGCCTACGAGCAGTACTTC	.	.	TRBV27	TRBJ2-7
CSVEGLAGDGSPSYNEQFF	TGCAGCGTTGAAGGGCTAGCGGGCGACGGTAGTCCATCCTACAATGAGCAGTTCTTC	TRBD2	.	TRBV29-1	TRBJ2-1
CASSATGMEGYGYTF	TGTGCCAGCAGCGCGACAGGGATGGAGGGCTATGGCTACACCTTC	TRBD1	.	TRBV7-9	TRBJ1-2
CASSHLLSDTQYF	TGCGCCAGCAGCCATCTCTTGTCGGATACGCAGTATTTT	.	.	TRBV4-1	TRBJ2-3
CASSLEEGWGETQYF	TGTGCCAGCAGCTTAGAGGAGGGGTGGGGAGAGACCCAGTACTTC	.	.	TRBV7-9	TRBJ2-5
CSASPIQGPGNTIYF	TGCAGTGCTAGCCCCATACAGGGGCCTGGAAACACCATATATTTT	TRBD1	.	TRBV20-1	TRBJ1-3
CASSLDGSSNTGELFF	TGCGCCAGCAGCTTGGATGGCAGTTCGAACACCGGGGAGCTGTTTTTT	.	.	TRBV5-1	TRBJ2-2
CASSYVRGPGDTQYF	TGTGCCAGCAGCTACGTCAGGGGGCCGGGGGATACGCAGTATTTT	TRBD1	.	TRBV7-8	TRBJ2-3
CASRAVGGSYNSPLHF	TGTGCCAGCCGCGCGGTAGGGGGCTCCTATAATTCACCCCTCCACTTT	.	once	TRBV2	TRBJ1-6